This is a list of T cell receptor beta chains from one sample in a study of monozygotic twins with cystic fibrosis. Profiling relied on immunoSEQ multiplex PCR, and the TCRdb table lists in-frame clones only, not all of them. In the table there are around 34,000 clones, just over 65% of which are singletons. Input material: blood. The receptors stem from a girl aged 5 to 17 with cystic fibrosis. Both conserved end residues are part of each CDR3. A D gene is named only where the DNA matches it firmly. Not all rows give a size; the values are once, few, many and, for expanded clones, a class.

TRBJ2-5 | . | TRBV12-5 | . | TGTGCTATTTCGGGCAGACAAGAGACCCAGTACTTC | CAISGRQETQYF
TRBJ2-1 | . | TRBV6-6 | . | TGTGCCAGCAGTTACAGTAGGATATACAATGAGCAGTTCTTC | CASSYSRIYNEQFF
TRBJ2-5 | . | TRBV4-3 | . | TGCGCCAGCAGCCAAGCCTCTACAGGCCAAGAGACCCAGTACTTC | CASSQASTGQETQYF
TRBJ2-7 | . | TRBV7-8 | TRBD2 | TGTGCCAGCAGCCGAAGACTAGCGGGAGGAGACGAGCAGTACTTC | CASSRRLAGGDEQYF
TRBJ2-3 | . | TRBV28 | TRBD2 | TGTGCCAGCAGCTCAACATGGGGGGGAGGCGGGGCAGATACGCAGTATTTT | CASSSTWGGGGADTQYF
TRBJ2-2 | . | TRBV15 | TRBD1 | TGTGCCACCAGCAGGCAGACAGGGGTGAACACCGGGGAGCTGTTTTTT | CATSRQTGVNTGELFF
TRBJ1-5 | . | TRBV28 | . | TGTGCCAGCAGTCCCGACCCTGGGGGCAATCAGCCCCAGCATTTT | CASSPDPGGNQPQHF
TRBJ2-2 | . | TRBV6-1 | . | TGTGCCAGCAGTGGACTAGTCCCCGGGGAGCTGTTTTTT | CASSGLVPGELFF
TRBJ2-5 | . | TRBV4-3 | TRBD2 | TGCGCCAGCAGCCAAGATTGGCTAGCGGGAGCTCTGGAGACCCAGTACTTC | CASSQDWLAGALETQYF
TRBJ1-3 | . | TRBV27 | . | TGTGCCAGCAGAGGGTCGGGGGTTGGAAACACCATATATTTT | CASRGSGVGNTIYF
TRBJ1-1 | . | TRBV30 | TRBD1 | TGTGCCTGGAGTGTACTTACGCAGGGGGCTGAAGCTTTCTTT | CAWSVLTQGAEAFF
TRBJ2-4 | once | TRBV2 | TRBD2 | TGTGCCAGCAGCACCGGGACTAGCGGCTACTTC | CASSTGTSGYF
TRBJ1-4 | few | TRBV29-1 | . | TGCAGCGTTACAGATACCGGGAACGATGAAAAACTGTTTTTT | CSVTDTGNDEKLFF
TRBJ1-1 | . | TRBV7-4 | . | TGTGCCAGCAGCCCCGGACAGATCATGAACACTGAAGCTTTCTTT | CASSPGQIMNTEAFF